The 6 T cell receptor beta chains given below trace back to one sample, sequenced in a study of T cells after yellow fever vaccination. TCRdb recomputed calls from the 5' RACE reads with MiXCR, one row per CDR3 protein. The table records under 300,000 distinct CDR3 sequences, 10% to 15% of them present only once. Sequencing used CD4+ T cells sorted from PBMCs, obtained 45 days after the yellow fever booster vaccination. The receptors were gathered from a man aged 25 to 40 who received the YFV17D yellow fever vaccine.

The rearrangement joins TRBV3-1 to TRBJ2-7, with D perhaps assigned TRBD1 or TRBD2 (5 bases each). There are 14 residues in the CDR3. The V gene's germline CDR1 is LGHDT and CDR2 YNNKEL (reference sequence). The V gene lost 3 bases and the J gene lost 7 bases, with 16 bases spanning the gap. The CDR3 reads CASSQQQNRREQYF. CDR3 DNA: TGTGCCAGCAGCCAGCAGCAAAACAGGAGGGAGCAGTACTTC.

This chain connects TRBV13 to TRBJ2-2, with D tentatively TRBD1 (6 bases). Between the trimmed V and J ends, which lost 6 bases and 4 bases, there was a span of 12 bases. The CDR3 runs to 14 residues. Germline V lookup: CDR1 PRHDT, CDR2 FYEKMQ (reference sequence). Here the CDR3 DNA reads TGTGCCAGCAGGATACAGGGTCGCACCGGGGAGCTGTTTTTT. Protein: CASRIQGRTGELFF.

V is TRBV11-2 and J is TRBJ2-5, with 8 bases aligning to TRBD2. The CDR3 is 19 residues long. The germline CDR1 and CDR2 sequences are SGHAT and FQNNGV. J lost 4 bases, V lost 1 base, and 17 bases had no gene match. Here the CDR3 reads CASSLGGGSGAPSVETQYF. CDR3 nucleotide sequence: TGTGCCAGCAGCTTAGGGGGCGGTAGCGGGGCCCCCTCAGTAGAGACCCAGTACTTC.

This clonotype was seen a few times. This sequence joins TRBV12-3 or TRBV12-4 and TRBJ2-2; no reliable D call. The V end was cut by 6 bases, the J end by 6 bases, with 11 bases between. The CDR3 runs to 13 residues. The CDR3 loop is CASRPKPSGELFF. DNA for the CDR3: TGTGCCAGCAGACCTAAACCCTCCGGGGAGCTGTTTTTT.

V is TRBV6-2 or TRBV6-3 and J is TRBJ2-5; maybe TRBD1 (6 bases). V dropped 8 bases and J dropped 4 bases, with 17 bases sitting between them. Germline loops: CDR1 MNHEY, CDR2 SVGEGT. The CDR3 runs 14 residues. The CDR3: CASEKDRSLETQYF. CDR3 nucleotide sequence: TGTGCCAGCGAAAAAGACAGGAGCCTAGAGACCCAGTACTTC.

This clonotype was seen more than once but under ten times. This rearrangement joins TRBV5-1 to TRBJ2-1; a weak D match, TRBD2 (6 bases). Trimming pared 4 bases from V and 7 bases from J, leaving 12 bases between. The CDR3 contains 13 residues. Germline CDR1 SGHRS, CDR2 YFSETQ. CDR3 sequence: CASSEGTLNEQFF. The CDR3 DNA reads TGCGCCAGCAGCGAGGGGACTTTAAATGAGCAGTTCTTC. Based on the CDR3 plus reference TRBV5-1 and TRBJ2-1, the full variable domain is KAGVTQTPRYLIKTRGQQVTLSCSPISGHRSVSWYQQTPGQGLQFLFEYFSETQRNKGNFPGRFSGRQFSNSRSEMNVSTLELGDSALYLCASSEGTLNEQFFGPGTRLTVL.